The present T cell receptor (beta chain) was sequenced within a study of CD8+CD57+ T cells in acquired aplastic anemia. Study details: Each DNA sample taken from sorted CD4+ and CD8+ cells came to 3 to 4 ug on average. Study conclusions and caveats: Patients and controls turned out to have approximately 29 CD8+ CDR3 sequences in common.

Patients picked for sequencing had shown CD8+CD57+ cell expansion detected by flow cytometry. Every one of the patients had aplastic anemia (severe, acquired). By the time of blood sampling, patients had still received no therapy. This clonotype has only one observation. Its antigen remains unknown. Template material for TCR beta VDJ and CDR3 profiling consisted of genomic DNA. Using its own MiXCR run on the reads, TCRdb lists one record per CDR3 protein. The table lists more than 150,000 distinct CDR3 sequences, about half of them singletons. The receptor was derived from a human donor with aplastic anemia. The sample comprised sorted CD4+, CD8+, or CD8+CD57+ T cells (not recorded which) from PBMCs.

CDR3 sequence (DNA): TGCAGCGTTGTGTCGGACAGCTACAATGAGCAGTTCTTC. Its protein product is CSVVSDSYNEQFF. The chain couples TRBV29-1 to TRBJ2-1; D is possibly TRBD1 (6 bases). There are 13 residues in the CDR3. The V gene lost 4 bases and the J gene lost 3 bases, with 10 bases spanning the gap. Germline V lookup: CDR1 SQVTM, CDR2 ANQGSEA.